The rows below give T cell receptor beta chains drawn from one sample of a study of CD8 T cells in Susac syndrome. TCRdb analysed the immunoSEQ multiplex PCR reads with MiXCR anew, one entry per CDR3 protein. The repertoire has roughly 200,000 distinct CDR3 sequences, 85% to 95% of them found once; the top ten carry approximately 0.099%. The sequencing input was CD4+ T cells from PBMCs. Source of these receptors: a human donor with Susac syndrome. Both conserved end residues are part of each CDR3. The order of the fields is clone size, J gene, D gene, V gene, CDR3 DNA, CDR3 protein. D genes are given only for firm matches. Size tells how often a clone was seen (once, few, many) or the class of an expanded clone, and some rows leave it out.

clone size: .
J gene: TRBJ1-2
D gene: .
V gene: TRBV9
CDR3 DNA: TGTGCCAGCAGCGTAGATCAGGTACCGAACTATGGCTACACCTTC
CDR3 protein: CASSVDQVPNYGYTF

clone size: .
J gene: TRBJ1-4
D gene: .
V gene: TRBV9
CDR3 DNA: TGTGCCAGCAGCCATGACGTCCATGAAAAACTGTTTTTT
CDR3 protein: CASSHDVHEKLFF

clone size: .
J gene: TRBJ2-5
D gene: TRBD1
V gene: TRBV20-1
CDR3 DNA: TGCAGTGCCAGAACGGGACAGGGTCTGATAACCCAGTACTTC
CDR3 protein: CSARTGQGLITQYF

clone size: .
J gene: TRBJ2-3
D gene: .
V gene: TRBV27
CDR3 DNA: TGTGCCAGCAGTTCCGGATCAGGCACAGATACGCAGTATTTT
CDR3 protein: CASSSGSGTDTQYF

clone size: .
J gene: TRBJ1-2
D gene: TRBD1
V gene: TRBV2
CDR3 DNA: TGTGCCAGCAGCCGATACGGGACAGGGGTGACCTATGGCTACACCTTC
CDR3 protein: CASSRYGTGVTYGYTF

clone size: .
J gene: TRBJ1-3
D gene: .
V gene: TRBV9
CDR3 DNA: TGTGCCAGCAGCCTGCCGCCCGGAAACACCATATATTTT
CDR3 protein: CASSLPPGNTIYF

clone size: once
J gene: TRBJ2-5
D gene: .
V gene: TRBV20-1
CDR3 DNA: TGCAGTGCTAGTTTTCTCCCGGGCCTACAAGAGACCCAGTACTTC
CDR3 protein: CSASFLPGLQETQYF

clone size: .
J gene: TRBJ1-2
D gene: .
V gene: TRBV12-3/TRBV12-4
CDR3 DNA: TGTGCCAGCAGTCGGGGGGGCCGAGGCGGCTACACCTTC
CDR3 protein: CASSRGGRGGYTF

clone size: few
J gene: TRBJ2-1
D gene: .
V gene: TRBV7-9
CDR3 DNA: TGTGCCAGCAGCTCCGGTCAGGGCAATGAGCAGTTCTTC
CDR3 protein: CASSSGQGNEQFF

clone size: .
J gene: TRBJ2-5
D gene: .
V gene: TRBV7-7
CDR3 DNA: TGTGCTAGCAGCTTAAGCCCCGGGAAAGAGACCCAGTACTTC
CDR3 protein: CASSLSPGKETQYF

clone size: .
J gene: TRBJ2-7
D gene: .
V gene: TRBV28
CDR3 DNA: TGTGCCAGCAGTTTCTGGACCTCCCCAGGCGAGCAGTACTTC
CDR3 protein: CASSFWTSPGEQYF

clone size: .
J gene: TRBJ2-3
D gene: .
V gene: TRBV5-1
CDR3 DNA: TGCGCCAGCAGCTCCTCGGATGCCACGCAGTATTTT
CDR3 protein: CASSSSDATQYF

clone size: .
J gene: TRBJ1-1
D gene: .
V gene: TRBV29-1
CDR3 DNA: TGCAGCGTTGAAGGGCAGGGGATGGCTGAAGCTTTCTTT
CDR3 protein: CSVEGQGMAEAFF

clone size: .
J gene: TRBJ1-1
D gene: .
V gene: TRBV2
CDR3 DNA: TGTGCCAGCAGTAACCGGGAGATGAACACTGAAGCTTTCTTT
CDR3 protein: CASSNREMNTEAFF

clone size: once
J gene: TRBJ1-1
D gene: .
V gene: TRBV5-1
CDR3 DNA: TGCGCCAGCAGCTTGGAAGAATTCACTGAAGCTTTCTTT
CDR3 protein: CASSLEEFTEAFF

clone size: .
J gene: TRBJ2-5
D gene: TRBD1
V gene: TRBV18
CDR3 DNA: TGTGCCAGCGCCAGGGGACAGTCCCAAGAGACCCAGTACTTC
CDR3 protein: CASARGQSQETQYF

clone size: once
J gene: TRBJ2-1
D gene: .
V gene: TRBV5-1
CDR3 DNA: TGCGCCAGCAGCTTAGGGCGGCCGTTATCCTACAATGAGCAGTTCTTC
CDR3 protein: CASSLGRPLSYNEQFF

clone size: .
J gene: TRBJ1-2
D gene: .
V gene: TRBV14
CDR3 DNA: TGTGCCAGCCGAGGCAGGTCTTACTATGGCTACACCTTC
CDR3 protein: CASRGRSYYGYTF

clone size: .
J gene: TRBJ2-1
D gene: TRBD2
V gene: TRBV12-3/TRBV12-4
CDR3 DNA: TGTGCCAGTCGGACTAGCGGGACTTACAATGAGCAGTTCTTC
CDR3 protein: CASRTSGTYNEQFF

clone size: .
J gene: TRBJ2-3
D gene: TRBD1
V gene: TRBV20-1
CDR3 DNA: TGCAGTGCCGCAACAACAGGGGGCACTACAGATACGCAGTATTTT
CDR3 protein: CSAATTGGTTDTQYF

clone size: .
J gene: TRBJ2-1
D gene: .
V gene: TRBV24-1
CDR3 DNA: TGTGCCACCAGTGATGGCTATGAGCAGTTCTTC
CDR3 protein: CATSDGYEQFF

clone size: .
J gene: TRBJ2-1
D gene: .
V gene: TRBV20-1
CDR3 DNA: TGCAGTGCTGAGGGCCGGGTGGATGAGCAGTTCTTC
CDR3 protein: CSAEGRVDEQFF

clone size: .
J gene: TRBJ1-2
D gene: TRBD1
V gene: TRBV12-3/TRBV12-4
CDR3 DNA: TGTGCCAGCAGCCATAGCCGACGACAGGGGGCGGGTGGCTACACCTTC
CDR3 protein: CASSHSRRQGAGGYTF

clone size: .
J gene: TRBJ1-1
D gene: .
V gene: TRBV3-1
CDR3 DNA: TGTGCCAGCAGCCAAGCTGCGGTGAACACTGAAGCTTTCTTT
CDR3 protein: CASSQAAVNTEAFF

clone size: .
J gene: TRBJ1-5
D gene: .
V gene: TRBV6-6
CDR3 DNA: TGTGCCAGCAGTTACTCCGGACCCGGGCCCCAGCATTTT
CDR3 protein: CASSYSGPGPQHF

clone size: .
J gene: TRBJ2-1
D gene: TRBD2
V gene: TRBV3-1
CDR3 DNA: TGTGCCAGCAGCCAAGAGGCGGGGGGGACCTACAATGAGCAGTTCTTC
CDR3 protein: CASSQEAGGTYNEQFF

clone size: .
J gene: TRBJ1-6
D gene: .
V gene: TRBV12-3/TRBV12-4
CDR3 DNA: TGTGCCAGCAGTTTCGTGGGGGCCTTTCGTTCACCCCTCCACTTT
CDR3 protein: CASSFVGAFRSPLHF

clone size: once
J gene: TRBJ2-2
D gene: TRBD2
V gene: TRBV7-9
CDR3 DNA: TGTGCCAGCAGCTCCCTAGCGGGAGTTTTACCCGGGGAGCTGTTTTTT
CDR3 protein: CASSSLAGVLPGELFF

clone size: .
J gene: TRBJ2-7
D gene: TRBD2
V gene: TRBV20-1
CDR3 DNA: TGCAGTGCTAGGAAAGGGACTAGCGGGAGGGACCCCTACGAGCAGTACTTC
CDR3 protein: CSARKGTSGRDPYEQYF

clone size: .
J gene: TRBJ1-6
D gene: .
V gene: TRBV9
CDR3 DNA: TGTGCCAGCAGCGTAGACGGTCATCTTAATAATTCACCCCTCCACTTT
CDR3 protein: CASSVDGHLNNSPLHF

clone size: .
J gene: TRBJ1-1
D gene: .
V gene: TRBV29-1
CDR3 DNA: TGCAGCGGGAGACAGATCTCAAACACTGAAGCTTTCTTT
CDR3 protein: CSGRQISNTEAFF

clone size: .
J gene: TRBJ2-4
D gene: .
V gene: TRBV24-1
CDR3 DNA: TGTGCCACCAGTGGAGGGTATCCCAAAAACATTCAGTACTTC
CDR3 protein: CATSGGYPKNIQYF

clone size: .
J gene: TRBJ2-1
D gene: .
V gene: TRBV29-1
CDR3 DNA: TGCAGCGTTGGTGGCCGGGCGCGGAGCTCCTACAATGAGCAGTTCTTC
CDR3 protein: CSVGGRARSSYNEQFF

clone size: .
J gene: TRBJ2-3
D gene: TRBD2
V gene: TRBV5-4
CDR3 DNA: TGTGCCAGCAGCTTGGCCGTAGGGACTAGCGGATCCTCCACAGATACGCAGTATTTT
CDR3 protein: CASSLAVGTSGSSTDTQYF

clone size: .
J gene: TRBJ1-1
D gene: .
V gene: TRBV20-1
CDR3 DNA: TGCAGTGCAACCGGAAGTCACGGCGGTACTGAAGCTTTCTTT
CDR3 protein: CSATGSHGGTEAFF

clone size: .
J gene: TRBJ1-1
D gene: TRBD1
V gene: TRBV2
CDR3 DNA: TGTGCCAGCAGTGAGCTGACAGGGGGCGGCACTGAAGCTTTCTTT
CDR3 protein: CASSELTGGGTEAFF

clone size: .
J gene: TRBJ2-7
D gene: .
V gene: TRBV3-1
CDR3 DNA: TGTGCCAGCAGCTCTACAGGGGAGGGGGAGCAGTACTTC
CDR3 protein: CASSSTGEGEQYF

clone size: .
J gene: TRBJ2-1
D gene: .
V gene: TRBV19
CDR3 DNA: TGTGCCAGTAGTATTTTAGGGTATGAGCAGTTCTTC
CDR3 protein: CASSILGYEQFF

clone size: .
J gene: TRBJ2-7
D gene: .
V gene: TRBV13
CDR3 DNA: TGTGCCAGCAGCTTAGGAGACGGATCCTACGAGCAGTACTTC
CDR3 protein: CASSLGDGSYEQYF

clone size: .
J gene: TRBJ2-1
D gene: .
V gene: TRBV4-1
CDR3 DNA: TGCGCCAGCAGCCAAGGGCTAGAACAGTTCTTC
CDR3 protein: CASSQGLEQFF

clone size: .
J gene: TRBJ2-1
D gene: TRBD2
V gene: TRBV20-1
CDR3 DNA: TGCAGTGCGCAAGAGGGGAATAGCGGGAGCTCCTACAATGAGCAGTTCTTC
CDR3 protein: CSAQEGNSGSSYNEQFF

clone size: once
J gene: TRBJ1-5
D gene: .
V gene: TRBV20-1
CDR3 DNA: TGCAGTGCTTGGGGGACGGCTTCACGGCCCCAGCATTTT
CDR3 protein: CSAWGTASRPQHF

clone size: few
J gene: TRBJ2-5
D gene: .
V gene: TRBV5-1
CDR3 DNA: TGCGCCAGCAGCTTGGCCGGGACATCTCAGGCGGAGACCCAGTACTTC
CDR3 protein: CASSLAGTSQAETQYF